The clone carrying this T cell receptor (beta chain) has at least ten counts. The antigen is unknown. These data are taken from a study of T cells in Graves' hyperthyroidism and ophthalmopathy. Findings and caveats of the study: With a median lead of approximately 6.4 months before onset, the model predicted ophthalmopathy. Expanded thyroid clonotypes (above 0.001) were mostly also found in blood.

Diagnoses were established using clinical symptoms, serum thyroxine and TRAb, thyroid ultrasound and orbital computed tomography. It was RNA transcripts that yielded the amplified TCR beta CDR3 regions. Using the HTBI primer set, a first-round RT-PCR was run on the TCR CDR3. TCRdb re-called the multiplex PCR reads with MiXCR, one entry per CDR3 protein. The sample includes roughly 600,000 distinct CDR3 sequences, roughly 15% seen only once; the top ten take approximately 12%. J lost 3 bases, V lost 6 bases, and 4 bases had no gene match. This CDR3 has 15 residues. The chain combines TRBV12-3 or TRBV12-4 with TRBJ2-3, with 12 bases lining up with TRBD2. The clonotype was recovered from a woman aged 45-59 years with Graves' ophthalmopathy. Sample: blood. The CDR3 DNA is TGTGCCAGCAGGCGACTAGCGGGAGTGACAGATACGCAGTATTTT. Its protein is CASRRLAGVTDTQYF.